This T cell receptor beta chain was profiled in a study of Ad26.COV2.S vaccination and SARS-CoV-2 variants. Study-level information: Participant was drawn from the COV1001 Ad26.COV2.S trial arm. Study observations and caveats: Considerable breadth of spike-specific CD8+ and CD4+ T cell responses has reportedly been documented following vaccination.

Sequencing was performed with immunoSEQ multiplex PCR; in TCRdb, only in-frame clones are kept and a portion is missing. This table holds 400,000 to 500,000 clones, about 88% found once. Trimming removed 3 bases from V and 3 bases from J; junction bases left unmatched: 8. CDR1 and CDR2 (germline): PRHDT, FYEKMQ (reference sequence). This CDR3 is 16 amino acids long. Specified treatment: over 15 received Ad26.COV2.S at low or high dose, single or two shots; a few received placebo; per-sample allocation not given. The study sampled participants on day 63 after the first vaccine or placebo injection. This clone was seen just once. Antigen: not known.

The J gene is TRBJ2-1, the V gene TRBV13, with TRBD2 identical over 7 bases. Source: peripheral blood, taken in a trial of Ad26.COV2.S vaccine versus placebo. The receptor was derived from a person aged 18-65 years who received the Ad26.COV2.S COVID-19 vaccine or a placebo. The CDR3 bases are TGTGCCAGCAGCTTCCCCACTAGCGTGATCTACAATGAGCAGTTCTTC. Residues: CASSFPTSVIYNEQFF.